The TCR beta chain under discussion was sequenced for a study of blood T cell repertoires in COVID-19. Study-level background: Samples of COVID-19 (acute and convalescent) were obtained from the United States, Italy and Spain.

Study processing details: It was from reference gene primer amplification that nucleated cell counts were estimated. Some clones are missing from TCRdb's copy, which holds only in-frame ones; the method was immunoSEQ multiplex PCR. The V and J calls and the clone size are those of that table, but D and trimming were determined from the DNA. Of about 26,000 clones listed, approximately 64% are singletons. The length of the CDR3 is 14 residues. Germline CDR1 is MNHEY and CDR2 is SVGAGI. Trimming took off 0 bases at V and 2 bases at J, with 7 bases between the two ends. This clone came up once. The origin of this receptor is a man in his 60s with active or convalescent COVID-19. Sequencing used peripheral blood. J is TRBJ1-1 and V is TRBV6-5, with a tentative D call TRBD1 (6 bases). The CDR3 sequence: CASSYSDRNTEAFF. For the CDR3, the DNA is TGTGCCAGCAGTTACTCGGACAGAAACACTGAAGCTTTCTTT.